Each of the 26 T cell receptor beta chains below was sequenced from the same sample in a study of cytomegalovirus exposure and HLA in healthy donors. PCR employed 60 Vbeta and 13 Jbeta primers. Assay used: immunoSEQ multiplex PCR; TCRdb lists only in-frame clones, some missing. The profile shows about 200,000 clones, almost 80% of them singletons. Sequences were obtained from PBMCs. These TCRs come from a male donor in good health and CMV-seronegative.

The chain combines TRBV4-3 with TRBJ2-2, with 7 bases lining up with TRBD1. The trim removed 6 bases at V and 4 bases at J, leaving 5 bases unmatched. The CDR3 contains 14 residues. The germline CDR1 and CDR2 sequences are LGHNA and YSLEER. The DNA for the CDR3 is TGCGCCAGCAGGACAGGGCTGGGCACCGGGGAGCTGTTTTTT. As protein: CASRTGLGTGELFF.

The V call is TRBV7-2, the J call TRBJ2-7, with 10 positions matching TRBD2. The length of the CDR3 is 16 residues. CDR1 SGHTA and CDR2 FQGNSA come from the germline V gene. V trimming: 3 bases; J trimming: 5 bases; junction bases outside the gene matches: 10. The chain's CDR3 is CASSFRPRLAGDEQYF. The CDR3 bases are TGTGCCAGCAGCTTCCGCCCCCGGCTAGCGGGGGACGAGCAGTACTTC.

This sequence joins TRBV28 and TRBJ1-2, with 9 bases identical to TRBD1. The V and J ends lost 6 bases and 4 bases, in that order; junction bases with no gene match: 6. The CDR3 covers 14 residues. Germline CDR1 MDHEN, CDR2 SYDVKM. The CDR3 nucleotides read TGTGCCAGCAGAACCCGGGACAGGGTCTATGGCTACACCTTC. Encoded protein: CASRTRDRVYGYTF.

V is TRBV4-3 and J is TRBJ1-1; the D is unclear. V was pared by 0 bases and J by 8 bases, with 10 bases between. The germline V gene has CDR1 LGHNA and CDR2 YSLEER. This CDR3 contains 13 residues. CDR3 DNA sequence: TGCGCCAGCAGCCAAGATCAAGTCTACGAAGCTTTCTTT. It yields the protein CASSQDQVYEAFF.

This clone has just a few counts. This chain uses TRBV9 with TRBJ2-3; 9 bases align to TRBD2. Germline trimming cut 1 base from V and 6 bases from J; bases unmatched to any gene: 9. Germline V gene data show CDR1 as SGDLS and CDR2 as YYNGEE. The length of the CDR3 is 16 residues. This CDR3 reads CASSVTGGGAWDTQYF. DNA for the CDR3: TGTGCCAGCAGCGTAACAGGCGGGGGGGCGTGGGATACGCAGTATTTT.

This clone was counted only a few times. The V and J genes are TRBV9 and TRBJ1-1, with unresolved D. The V gene lost 1 base and the J gene lost 5 bases, with 12 bases spanning the gap. Germline V gene lookup returns CDR1 SGDLS and CDR2 YYNGEE. The CDR3 has 14 residues. Written as DNA, the CDR3 is TGTGCCAGCAGCGTAACAGCGGAGAATACTGAAGCTTTCTTT. It yields the protein CASSVTAENTEAFF.

This clone was observed a single time. This chain connects TRBV10-3 to TRBJ2-3; perhaps TRBD2 as D (7 bases). The V end lost 3 bases, the J end lost 0 bases, and 10 bases lay between the germline ends. Germline V gives CDR1 ENHRY, CDR2 SYGVKD. The CDR3 is 15 amino acids. The DNA of the CDR3 is TGTGCCATCAGTGATCGGGGGGCTAGCACAGATACGCAGTATTTT. Translating it yields CAISDRGASTDTQYF.

This clone appeared a single time. The chain joins TRBV28 to TRBJ1-1; possible D gene TRBD1, 6 bases. Germline V gene data show CDR1 as MDHEN and CDR2 as SYDVKM. The length of the CDR3 is 17 residues. The germline V and J ends were trimmed by 2 bases and 0 bases, with 16 bases remaining between them. CDR3 sequence: CASSLVGGGHLNTEAFF. The CDR3 region has the DNA TGTGCCAGCAGTTTAGTCGGGGGGGGACATCTGAACACTGAAGCTTTCTTT.

V and J are TRBV7-8 and TRBJ1-1; D not certain. V was shortened by 1 base and J by 1 base, with 7 bases between the two germline ends. The CDR3 runs to 14 residues. CDR1 SGHVS and CDR2 FQNEAQ come from the germline V gene. This CDR3 reads CASSLGQSNTEAFF. The CDR3, as DNA: TGTGCCAGCAGCTTAGGGCAGTCGAACACTGAAGCTTTCTTT.

A few counts support this clone. The chain carries TRBV7-2 and TRBJ2-7; possibly TRBD1 for D (5 bases). CDR1 is SGHTA, CDR2 FQGNSA, per germline. CDR3 size: 14 residues. Trimming removed 2 bases at V and 4 bases at J, with 12 bases between. The CDR3 here is CASSLRQGTYEQYF. Here the CDR3 DNA reads TGTGCCAGCAGCTTACGGCAGGGAACATACGAGCAGTACTTC.

The chain couples TRBV15 to TRBJ2-7; 8 bases map to TRBD1. Germline-derived CDR1 and CDR2 are LNHNV and YYDKDF (reference sequence). CDR3 length: 13 amino acids. Trimming took 5 bases from V and 3 from J; bases not matched to a gene: 3. The CDR3 coding sequence is TGTGCCACCAGCGAGGGGACAGGCTACGAGCAGTACTTC. Its protein is CATSEGTGYEQYF.

This clone was seen only a few times. The V call is TRBV9, the J call TRBJ2-2; D is possibly TRBD1 (5 bases). CDR3 length: 15 residues. Germline loops: CDR1 SGDLS, CDR2 YYNGEE. V dropped 0 bases and J dropped 8 bases, with 14 bases sitting between them. In DNA form, the CDR3 reads TGTGCCAGCAGCGTAGGGACATTAGGAACAGGGGAGCTGTTTTTT. It specifies CASSVGTLGTGELFF. Variable domain in full (rest from reference TRBV9 and TRBJ2-2): DSGVTQTPKHLITATGQRVTLRCSPRSGDLSVYWYQQSLDQGLQFLIQYYNGEERAKGNILERFSAQQFPDLHSELNLSSLELGDSALYFCASSVGTLGTGELFFGEGSRLTVL.

Turning to this clone: Other DNA variants within this sample encode the same CDR3. The genes are TRBV6-4 and TRBJ1-1, with D perhaps matching TRBD1 (6 bases). This CDR3 comprises 14 residues. The V gene's germline CDR1 is MRHNA and CDR2 SNTAGT. V lost 6 bases and J lost 1, with 12 bases in between. The CDR3 sequence is CASSPTGENTEAFF. CDR3 sequence (DNA): TGTGCCAGCAGCCCGACAGGTGAGAACACTGAAGCTTTCTTT.

The chain employs TRBV27 and TRBJ1-1; 8 bases map to TRBD1. This CDR3 is 14 amino acids long. Unmatched junction bases numbered 5, after V lost 8 bases and J lost 0 bases. CDR1 and CDR2 (germline): MNHEY, SMNVEV (reference sequence). The chain's CDR3 is CASGTGFMNTEAFF. The CDR3 coding sequence is TGTGCCAGCGGGACAGGCTTCATGAACACTGAAGCTTTCTTT.

This clone has just a few counts. This chain joins TRBV5-1 and TRBJ2-4; D might be TRBD2 (6 bases). Looked up from germline, CDR1 is SGHRS and CDR2 is YFSETQ. The CDR3 has 15 residues. V lost 1 base, J lost 3 bases, and 11 bases lay in between. The CDR3 here is CASSLFREDKNIQYF. In DNA, the CDR3 is TGCGCCAGCAGCTTGTTTAGGGAGGACAAAAACATTCAGTACTTC. The full variable domain, rest sourced from reference TRBV5-1 and TRBJ2-4, is KAGVTQTPRYLIKTRGQQVTLSCSPISGHRSVSWYQQTPGQGLQFLFEYFSETQRNKGNFPGRFSGRQFSNSRSEMNVSTLELGDSALYLCASSLFREDKNIQYFGAGTRLSVL.

This clone came up once. The chain employs TRBV5-1 and TRBJ2-7; 9 bases are a match to TRBD2. Germline CDR1 reads SGHRS; CDR2 reads YFSETQ. With 1 base clipped from V and 4 bases from J, the junction kept 0 bases outside the gene matches. This CDR3 comprises 13 residues. The CDR3 here is CASSLSGGYEQYF. In DNA form, the CDR3 reads TGCGCCAGCAGCTTGAGCGGGGGGTACGAGCAGTACTTC.

V and J are TRBV6-1 and TRBJ2-5, with a tentative D call TRBD2 (6 bases). The V end was cut by 2 bases, the J end by 4 bases, with 14 bases between. Germline CDR1 reads MNHNS; CDR2 reads SASEGT. The CDR3 consists of 15 residues. CDR3 sequence: CASSESVADLETQYF. DNA for the CDR3: TGTGCCAGCAGTGAATCAGTAGCGGACCTAGAGACCCAGTACTTC.

The genes are TRBV11-2 and TRBJ2-2; D is ambiguous. V lost 0 bases and J 4 bases, leaving 9 bases between the germline ends. Germline values: CDR1 SGHAT, CDR2 FQNNGV. There are 15 residues in the CDR3. The CDR3 DNA is TGTGCCAGCAGCTTAGAGAGACACCTCACCGGGGAGCTGTTTTTT. It encodes CASSLERHLTGELFF.

The V call is TRBV5-1, the J call TRBJ1-6; the match to TRBD1 covers 10 bases. V lost 4 bases to trimming and J lost 10 bases; unmatched junction nucleotides: 5. The CDR3 contains 14 residues. Germline V CDR1 and CDR2: SGHRS, YFSETQ. The CDR3 is CASSIGQGGSPLHF. The CDR3 DNA follows: TGCGCCAGCAGCATAGGACAGGGGGGCTCACCCCTCCACTTT.

The chain joins TRBV7-6 to TRBJ1-6, with TRBD1 as a possible D gene (5 bases). V was pared by 7 bases and J by 7 bases, with 17 bases between. The germline V gene encodes CDR1 SGHVS and CDR2 FNYEAQ. CDR3 size: 15 residues. CDR3 residues: CASTLAGIENSPLHF. The CDR3, as DNA: TGTGCCAGCACCCTCGCAGGGATTGAGAATTCACCCCTCCACTTT.

The chain recombines TRBV7-8 with TRBJ2-3; 9 bases fit TRBD2. V lost 11 bases to trimming and J lost 0 bases; unmatched junction nucleotides: 12. This CDR3 has 16 amino acids. The germline gives CDR1 SGHVS, CDR2 FQNEAQ. CDR3 sequence reads: CAGGSSGALSTDTQYF. The DNA of the CDR3 is TGTGCCGGGGGCTCTAGCGGGGCCCTTAGCACAGATACGCAGTATTTT.

This clone was seen just once. The chain is built from TRBV5-8 and TRBJ2-5, with unresolved D. V lost 4 bases and J lost 5, with 18 bases in between. The CDR3 extends over 15 amino acids. The germline V gene encodes CDR1 SGHTS and CDR2 YDEGEE. The CDR3 region has the DNA TGTGCCAGCAGCCCCGAAGCCCACGGTTGGGAGACCCAGTACTTC. As protein: CASSPEAHGWETQYF.

The chain links TRBV6-6 to TRBJ1-2; D call uncertain. The V end was cut by 2 bases, the J end by 8 bases, with 9 bases between. Germline CDR1 reads MNHNY; CDR2 reads SVGAGI (reference sequence). This CDR3 comprises 12 residues. CDR3 sequence: CASSYLIQGYTF. The CDR3 region has the DNA TGTGCCAGCAGTTACCTGATCCAGGGCTACACCTTC.

V usage is TRBV5-1 and J usage is TRBJ2-7; a weak D match, TRBD1 (6 bases). Between the trimmed V and J ends, which lost 4 bases and 3 bases, there was a span of 11 bases. CDR3 size: 13 residues. The germline V gene encodes CDR1 SGHRS and CDR2 YFSETQ. In DNA, the CDR3 is TGCGCCAGCAGCCCGGGACACAACTACGAGCAGTACTTC. Translated, it gives CASSPGHNYEQYF.

This clone was counted once. This chain uses TRBV10-3 with TRBJ2-7; D unresolved. Germline values: CDR1 ENHRY, CDR2 SYGVKD. This CDR3 has 15 residues. V dropped 2 bases and J dropped 1 base, with 12 bases sitting between them. This chain's CDR3 is CAISEQAKPSYEQYF. DNA for the CDR3: TGTGCCATCAGTGAGCAGGCTAAGCCTTCCTACGAGCAGTACTTC.

The gene calls are TRBV19 and TRBJ2-4, with unresolved D. V was pared by 6 bases and J by 3 bases, with 12 bases between. Germline V lookup: CDR1 LNHDA, CDR2 SQIVND (reference sequence). This CDR3 spans 14 amino acids. CDR3 DNA sequence: TGTGCCAGTAGGGGTGCAGGAAACAAAAACATTCAGTACTTC. It codes for CASRGAGNKNIQYF.